This TCR beta chain was recovered during a study of cytomegalovirus exposure and HLA in healthy donors. Study-level results: On later analysis, the bulk of CMV-associated TCR beta chains appeared to be HLA-restricted. Listed as cytomegalovirus-associated were 150 to 200 TCR beta chains.

This CDR3 has 16 residues. V dropped 0 bases and J dropped 8; count of bases not matched to a gene: 9. Germline CDR1 and CDR2: MNHEY and SVGAGI. Researchers ran the PCR with 60 Vbeta and 13 Jbeta primers. The method was immunoSEQ multiplex PCR; TCRdb's version includes in-frame clones alone and lacks a portion of them. Of roughly 150,000 clones in the sample, 75% were seen once. Regarding this clone: Its antigen is as yet unknown.

The V gene is TRBV6-5, the J gene TRBJ1-4; 7 bases map to TRBD1. Sample: PBMCs. This clonotype was sampled from a young man in good health and CMV-seropositive. The CDR3 here is CASSYSAGGINEKLFF. The CDR3 coding sequence is TGTGCCAGCAGTTACTCGGCAGGGGGGATAAACGAAAAACTGTTTTTT.